This T cell receptor (beta chain) was identified during a study of T cells after posttransplantation cyclophosphamide. Study findings and constraints: Donor CD8+ memory clones often dominated recipient blood repertoires at later times. TRB overlap between skin or GI tissue T cells and blood was limited. After PTCy, TRB diversity resembled that of CNI/methotrexate controls.

This clone was found many times. Its cognate antigen is unknown. V was pared by 4 bases and J by 1 base, with 7 bases of the junction left unmatched. CDR1 is SQVTM and CDR2 is ANQGSEA in the germline V gene. The CDR3 contains 16 residues. Sequencing used immunoSEQ multiplex PCR; TCRdb keeps in-frame clones, though not all of them. The data show some 16,000 clones, with none appearing a single time. Cyclophosphamide on days +3 and +4 followed busulfan-fludarabine conditioning and a marrow graft. This receptor was obtained from a female patient younger than 45 who received an allogeneic stem cell transplant from a related donor, was CMV-positive, and had no GVHD. T cells may partly derive from the graft donor. The starting material was PBMCs, obtained after allogeneic stem cell transplant with posttransplant cyclophosphamide. This chain joins TRBV29-1 and TRBJ1-4, with 9 bases aligning to TRBD1. CDR3 region: CSVAGSTGGTNEKLFF. CDR3 nucleotides: TGCAGCGTTGCCGGATCGACAGGGGGAACTAATGAAAAACTGTTTTTT.